Following are 18 T cell receptor beta chains from one sample sequenced in a study of blood T cell repertoires in COVID-19 (dated by TCRdb to the early 2020s). The library was built by means of the immunoSEQ multiplex PCR assay. TCRdb mirrors the immuneACCESS table, restricted to in-frame sequences. Some clones are absent from its copies; in checked studies, under half trace to an unresolved V gene, and the reason for the others is unknown. A total of fewer than 250,000 clones appear in this sample, 88% of them only once. Around 1.6% of the sample comes from the top ten. The sequenced material came from peripheral blood. These receptors originate from a man between 70 and 80 years old with acute or convalescent COVID-19.

The rearrangement joins TRBV11-2 to TRBJ1-5; TRBD1 aligns across 8 bases. The CDR3 extends over 14 amino acids. V shed 1 base and J 9 bases; nucleotides not matched to a gene: 5. Germline-derived CDR1 and CDR2 are SGHAT and FQNNGV. CDR3 amino acids: CASSLGTGGTPQHF. The CDR3 DNA is TGTGCCAGCAGCTTAGGAACAGGGGGTACGCCCCAGCATTTT.

The chain has TRBV10-3 and TRBJ2-7; D is possibly TRBD2 (6 bases). The germline V and J ends were trimmed by 0 bases and 6 bases, with 15 bases remaining between them. The CDR3 totals 15 residues. Germline assignment: CDR1 ENHRY and CDR2 SYGVKD. The chain's CDR3 is CAISESVGSGPEQYF. CDR3 bases: TGTGCCATCAGTGAGTCGGTCGGGAGCGGCCCCGAGCAGTACTTC.

This chain connects TRBV11-2 to TRBJ1-3, with unresolved D. CDR1 is SGHAT and CDR2 is FQNNGV in the germline V gene. The CDR3 runs to 14 residues. V lost 5 bases and J 0 bases, leaving 8 bases between the germline ends. The CDR3 DNA sequence: TGTGCCAGCAGCCTTCGGAGCTCTGGAAACACCATATATTTT. Translating gives CASSLRSSGNTIYF.

The chain joins TRBV19 to TRBJ2-7, with 10 bases aligning to TRBD2. V dropped 5 bases and J dropped 2; count of bases not matched to a gene: 15. The CDR3 runs to 18 residues. Germline-derived CDR1 and CDR2 are LNHDA and SQIVND (reference sequence). CDR3 sequence: CASSEGLAIAGFTYEQYF. The DNA for the CDR3 is TGTGCCAGTAGTGAGGGACTAGCGATCGCCGGATTTACCTACGAGCAGTACTTC.

V usage is TRBV30 and J usage is TRBJ1-2, with 9 nucleotides matching TRBD1. This CDR3 spans 20 amino acids. Germline trimming cut 3 bases from V and 0 bases from J; bases unmatched to any gene: 20. Germline V lookup: CDR1 GTSNPN, CDR2 SVGIG (reference sequence). CDR3 sequence reads: CAWSRHITGTGQPTNYGYTF. As DNA, the CDR3 is TGTGCCTGGAGCAGACATATAACCGGGACAGGGCAACCAACTAACTATGGCTACACCTTC.

The chain links TRBV20-1 to TRBJ2-2, with unresolved D. In germline, CDR1 is DFQATT, CDR2 SNEGSKA (reference sequence). With 3 bases removed from V and 3 bases from J, the gap between germline ends came to 14 bases. The CDR3 has 15 residues. This chain's CDR3 is CSASSRLDDTGELFF. In DNA form, the CDR3 reads TGCAGTGCTAGTAGTCGGCTAGATGACACCGGGGAGCTGTTTTTT.

With regard to this clone: Additional DNA sequences in this sample encode the identical CDR3. This sequence joins TRBV5-1 and TRBJ2-7; 9 bases are shared with TRBD1. Per germline, CDR1 SGHRS and CDR2 YFSETQ. The CDR3 sequence is 14 residues long. With 4 bases clipped from V and 0 bases from J, the junction kept 2 bases outside the gene matches. CDR3 residues: CASSRTGDSYEQYF. The DNA for the CDR3 is TGCGCCAGCAGCAGGACAGGGGACTCCTACGAGCAGTACTTC. Complete variable domain (other parts from reference TRBV5-1 and TRBJ2-7): KAGVTQTPRYLIKTRGQQVTLSCSPISGHRSVSWYQQTPGQGLQFLFEYFSETQRNKGNFPGRFSGRQFSNSRSEMNVSTLELGDSALYLCASSRTGDSYEQYFGPGTRLTVT.

The chain uses TRBV10-1 and TRBJ2-5; D not resolved. CDR3 size: 14 residues. The V end lost 5 bases, the J end lost 3 bases, and 13 bases lay between the germline ends. Germline CDR1 is WNHNN and CDR2 is SYGVQD (reference sequence). CDR3 nucleotide sequence: TGCGCCAGCAGTTTCGATTGGCCCGAAGAGACCCAGTACTTC. Translation gives CASSFDWPEETQYF.

The CDR3 DNA is TGTGCCAGCTCACCAAGGAGGGTAATGGGGGAGCAGTACTTC. Its translation: CASSPRRVMGEQYF. The chain has TRBV18 and TRBJ2-7; a possible D gene is TRBD2 (6 bases). V was clipped by 2 bases and J by 7 bases, with 15 bases between them. The germline V gene encodes CDR1 KGHSH and CDR2 LQKENI. CDR3 length: 14 amino acids.

The chain has TRBV4-2 and TRBJ2-7; D uncertain. CDR3 length equals 14 residues. From germline, CDR1 is LGHNA and CDR2 YNFKEQ. V was clipped by 2 bases and J by 0 bases, with 8 bases between them. The CDR3 here is CASSQRRPSYEQYF. DNA for the CDR3: TGTGCCAGCAGCCAAAGGCGGCCCTCCTACGAGCAGTACTTC.

DNA for the CDR3: TGTGCCAGCTCCGGACAGGGTTATGGCTACACCTTC. Translating gives CASSGQGYGYTF. This chain uses TRBV6-5 with TRBJ1-2, with 8 bases aligning to TRBD1. Germline assignment: CDR1 MNHEY and CDR2 SVGAGI. The CDR3 totals 12 residues. With V trimmed by 8 bases and J by 5 bases, 4 bases remained unmatched.

As DNA, the CDR3 is TGTGCCATCAGTGAGTCGGGGGGGGAAAATGAAAAACTGTTTTTT. It translates to CAISESGGENEKLFF. The V gene is TRBV10-3, the J gene TRBJ1-4; a possible D gene is TRBD1 (5 bases). The CDR3 is 15 amino acids. CDR1 is ENHRY, CDR2 SYGVKD, per germline. V was pared by 0 bases and J by 5 bases, with 10 bases between.

This clone was observed a handful of times. The chain couples TRBV19 to TRBJ1-2; 7 nucleotides line up with TRBD1. Germline V gene lookup returns CDR1 LNHDA and CDR2 SQIVND (reference sequence). The CDR3 runs to 15 residues. The J segment lost 1 base and the V segment lost 5 bases, leaving 7 bases of the junction unmatched. The CDR3 DNA sequence: TGTGCCAGTAGTTTCCGGGACAGCTATAACTATGGCTACACCTTC. Amino acids: CASSFRDSYNYGYTF.

The chain recombines TRBV14 with TRBJ2-3; D may be TRBD2 (6 bases). The CDR3 is made up of 18 amino acids. V gave up 3 bases and J gave up 1 base, with 20 bases separating them. Germline V lookup: CDR1 SGHDN, CDR2 FVKESK. The CDR3: CASSHSLLTGGRTDTQYF. The CDR3 DNA sequence: TGTGCCAGCAGCCACTCCCTCCTGACCGGGGGACGCACAGATACGCAGTATTTT. The variable domain in full, with the rest retrieved from reference TRBV14 and TRBJ2-3, is EAGVTQFPSHSVIEKGQTVTLRCDPISGHDNLYWYRRVMGKEIKFLLHFVKESKQDESGMPNNRFLAERTGGTYSTLKVQPAELEDSGVYFCASSHSLLTGGRTDTQYFGPGTRLTVL.

The rearrangement uses TRBV11-2 and TRBJ2-7, with D possibly being TRBD1 (6 bases). This CDR3 is 13 amino acids long. V dropped 4 bases and J dropped 5 bases, with 12 bases sitting between them. Germline lookup yields CDR1 SGHAT and CDR2 FQNNGV. CDR3 amino acids: CASSSGVTDEQYF. CDR3 coding DNA: TGTGCCAGCAGCTCAGGGGTGACAGACGAGCAGTACTTC.

The chain combines TRBV10-3 with TRBJ2-1; 7 positions agree with TRBD2. The length of the CDR3 is 14 residues. The V gene end was trimmed by 7 bases and the J gene end by 1 base; junction bases not matched to a gene: 4. Germline CDR1 reads ENHRY; CDR2 reads SYGVKD. CDR3 sequence (DNA): TGTGCCATCAAGGGCGGGAGTTCCTACAATGAGCAGTTCTTC. Its translation is CAIKGGSSYNEQFF.

The chain links TRBV27 to TRBJ2-7; D is perhaps TRBD1 (5 bases). V was pared by 6 bases and J by 0 bases, with 24 bases between. The CDR3 consists of 18 residues. In germline, CDR1 is MNHEY, CDR2 SMNVEV (reference sequence). The CDR3 nucleotides read TGTGCCAGCAGCTCCCGGCGACAGACCAAAATCGGCTCCTACGAGCAGTACTTC. Amino acids: CASSSRRQTKIGSYEQYF.

The chain is built from TRBV5-4 and TRBJ1-2; TRBD1 aligns across 9 bases. Germline V lookup: CDR1 SGHNT, CDR2 YYREEE (reference sequence). The J segment lost 1 base and the V segment lost 4 bases, leaving 5 bases of the junction unmatched. The CDR3 sequence is 15 residues long. CDR3 nucleotide sequence: TGTGCCAGCAGCCCCACAGGGGGCGTTAACTATGGCTACACCTTC. Amino acids: CASSPTGGVNYGYTF.